This T cell receptor beta chain was found in a study of vaccination and CD4 T cells after COVID-19. Comment on this clonotype: Antigen specificity is unknown.

The study sequenced cultured CD4+ T cell DNA using the Oncomine TCR Beta short-read assay. Each CDR3 protein gets one entry after TCRdb re-called the PCR reads with MiXCR. The sample lists nearly 20,000 distinct CDR3 sequences; about half were seen once. Described treatment: roughly ten-day PBMC culture with coronavirus spike peptide pools or control peptides (ViraFEST assay). The clonotype was recovered from a human donor who had recovered from COVID-19. Sequencing used CD4+ T cells from blood, cultured in vitro, obtained after SARS-CoV-2 vaccination.

This CDR3 is CASSSRQGANTGELFF. Written as DNA, the CDR3 is TGTGCCAGCAGCTCCAGACAGGGGGCGAACACCGGGGAGCTGTTTTTT. This sequence joins TRBV7-8 and TRBJ2-2; 9 bases fit TRBD1. The CDR3 length is 16 residues. V trimming: 4 bases; J trimming: 0 bases; junction bases outside the gene matches: 3. Germline V gives CDR1 SGHVS, CDR2 FQNEAQ.